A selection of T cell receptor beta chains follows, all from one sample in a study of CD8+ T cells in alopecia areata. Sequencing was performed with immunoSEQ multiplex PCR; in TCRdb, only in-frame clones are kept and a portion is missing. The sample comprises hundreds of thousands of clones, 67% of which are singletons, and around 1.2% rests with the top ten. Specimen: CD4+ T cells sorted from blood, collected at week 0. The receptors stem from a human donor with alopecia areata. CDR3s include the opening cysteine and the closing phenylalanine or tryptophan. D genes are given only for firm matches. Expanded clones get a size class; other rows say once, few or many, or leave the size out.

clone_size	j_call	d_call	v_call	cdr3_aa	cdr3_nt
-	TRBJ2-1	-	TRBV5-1	CASSLVGTDYNEQFF	TGCGCCAGCAGCTTGGTCGGGACTGACTACAATGAGCAGTTCTTC
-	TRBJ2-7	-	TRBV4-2	CASSQDWGYEQYF	TGTGCCAGCAGCCAAGATTGGGGTTACGAGCAGTACTTC
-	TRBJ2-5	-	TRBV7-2	CASSSTLPGGFGETQYF	TGTGCCAGCAGCTCCACCTTACCCGGGGGTTTTGGAGAGACCCAGTACTTC
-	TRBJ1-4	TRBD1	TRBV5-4	CASRADRGLSEKLFF	TGTGCCAGCAGGGCCGACAGGGGGCTCTCTGAAAAACTGTTTTTT
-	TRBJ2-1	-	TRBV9	CASSSNGFEQFF	TGTGCCAGCAGCTCCAACGGGTTTGAGCAGTTCTTC
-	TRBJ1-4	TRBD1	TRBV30	CAWSSNRGGEKLFF	TGTGCCTGGAGTTCAAACAGGGGTGGAGAAAAACTGTTTTTT
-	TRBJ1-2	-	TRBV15	CATSRAWENYGYTF	TGTGCCACCAGCAGAGCGTGGGAAAACTATGGCTACACCTTC
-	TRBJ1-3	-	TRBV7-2	CASSPTVSSGNTIYF	TGTGCCAGCAGCCCGACGGTGAGCTCTGGAAACACCATATATTTT
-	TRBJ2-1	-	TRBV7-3	CASSIDNNEQFF	TGTGCCAGCAGCATAGATAACAATGAGCAGTTCTTC
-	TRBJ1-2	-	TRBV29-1	CSVGSGSNYGYTF	TGCAGCGTTGGAAGCGGATCGAACTATGGCTACACCTTC
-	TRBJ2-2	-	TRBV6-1	CASSASVANTGELFF	TGTGCCAGCAGCGCTAGCGTAGCGAACACCGGGGAGCTGTTTTTT
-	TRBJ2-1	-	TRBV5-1	CASSLVGGGTYNEQFF	TGCGCCAGCAGCTTGGTTGGCGGGGGCACCTACAATGAGCAGTTCTTC
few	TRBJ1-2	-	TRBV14	CASSQVTGYGYTF	TGTGCCAGCAGCCAAGTTACAGGATATGGCTACACCTTC
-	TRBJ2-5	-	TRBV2	CASSVGAGAPQETQYF	TGTGCCAGCAGTGTAGGGGCGGGGGCCCCACAAGAGACCCAGTACTTC
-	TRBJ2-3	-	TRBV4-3	CASSQDSLVTQYF	TGCGCCAGCAGCCAGGACTCCTTAGTGACGCAGTATTTT
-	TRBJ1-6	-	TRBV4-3	CASSQTAIDSPLHF	TGCGCCAGCAGCCAAACAGCTATCGATTCACCCCTCCACTTT
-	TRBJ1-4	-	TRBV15	CATSSSTTNEKLFF	TGTGCCACCAGCAGCTCAACAACTAATGAAAAACTGTTTTTT
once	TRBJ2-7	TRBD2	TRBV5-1	CASSARAGTILAGSESSYEQYF	TGCGCCAGCAGCGCCCGCGCCGGGACCATACTAGCGGGGTCCGAGAGCTCCTACGAGCAGTACTTC
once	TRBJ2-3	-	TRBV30	CAWSVWADTQYF	TGTGCCTGGAGTGTGTGGGCAGATACGCAGTATTTT
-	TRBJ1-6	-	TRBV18	CASSPKGDNSPLHF	TGTGCCAGCTCACCGAAGGGTGATAATTCACCCCTCCACTTT
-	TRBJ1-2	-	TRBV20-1	CSAREPPYTF	TGCAGTGCTAGGGAACCACCCTACACCTTC
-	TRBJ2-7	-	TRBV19	CASSNDYGNEQYF	TGTGCCAGTAGTAACGACTACGGAAACGAGCAGTACTTC
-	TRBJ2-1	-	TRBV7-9	CASSFNEQFF	TGTGCCAGCAGCTTCAATGAGCAGTTCTTC
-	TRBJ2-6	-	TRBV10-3	CAIHLSGANVLTF	TGTGCCATCCACCTATCTGGGGCCAACGTCCTGACTTTC
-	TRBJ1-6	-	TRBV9	CASSVGGNSPLHF	TGTGCCAGCAGCGTAGGCGGGAATTCACCCCTCCACTTT
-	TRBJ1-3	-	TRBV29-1	CSVGRESGNTIYF	TGCAGCGTCGGACGGGAGTCTGGAAACACCATATATTTT
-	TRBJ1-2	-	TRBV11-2	CASSGRPGRGGYGYTF	TGTGCCAGCAGCGGAAGGCCCGGCAGGGGAGGCTATGGCTACACCTTC
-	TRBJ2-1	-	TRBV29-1	CSGESGAPPVDEQFF	TGCAGCGGCGAATCAGGGGCCCCCCCTGTGGATGAGCAGTTCTTC
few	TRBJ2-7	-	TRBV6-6	CASMPGFVYEQYF	TGTGCCAGCATGCCGGGTTTCGTTTACGAGCAGTACTTC